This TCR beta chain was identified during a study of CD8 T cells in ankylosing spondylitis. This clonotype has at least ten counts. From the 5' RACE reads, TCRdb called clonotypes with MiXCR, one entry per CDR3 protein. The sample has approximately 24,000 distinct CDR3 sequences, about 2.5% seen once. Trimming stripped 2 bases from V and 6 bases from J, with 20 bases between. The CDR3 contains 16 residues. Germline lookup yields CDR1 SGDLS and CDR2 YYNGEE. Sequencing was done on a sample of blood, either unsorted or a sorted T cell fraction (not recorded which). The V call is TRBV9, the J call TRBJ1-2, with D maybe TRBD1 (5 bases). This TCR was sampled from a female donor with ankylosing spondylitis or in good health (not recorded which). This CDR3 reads CASSVLGDSTPNGYTF. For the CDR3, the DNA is TGTGCCAGCAGCGTCCTAGGGGACTCGACCCCAAATGGCTACACCTTC.